One and the same sample provided the 31 T cell receptor beta chains below, sequenced in a study of blood T cell repertoires in COVID-19. Repertoires were generated with immunoSEQ multiplex PCR, while TCRdb's copy carries only in-frame clones and drops some. Of 310,000 or so clones in the sample, roughly 90% were seen once. What was sequenced was peripheral blood. The receptors derive from a man younger than 35 who had recovered from COVID-19.

The gene calls are TRBV10-1 and TRBJ2-3; TRBD2 agrees at 12 bases. This CDR3 is built from 17 residues. Losses at the gene ends were 2 bases for V and 2 bases for J; bases not matched to a gene: 5. Germline values: CDR1 WNHNN, CDR2 SYGVQD (reference sequence). CDR3 protein: CASSESLAGGPTDTQYF. The CDR3 region has the DNA TGCGCCAGCAGTGAGAGCCTAGCGGGGGGGCCCACAGATACGCAGTATTTT.

In this sample, this clone turned up once. The chain joins TRBV5-4 to TRBJ1-2; D not resolved. CDR1 is SGHNT, CDR2 YYREEE, per germline (reference sequence). V was cut by 6 bases and J by 5 bases, with 11 bases left in between. This CDR3 has 12 amino acids. The CDR3 loop is CASTDREYGYTF. CDR3 DNA: TGTGCCAGCACCGACCGGGAGTATGGCTACACCTTC.

V usage is TRBV9 and J usage is TRBJ1-3, with TRBD1 identical over 9 bases. Germline CDR1 SGDLS, CDR2 YYNGEE. J was trimmed by 0 bases and V by 0 bases; bases with no gene match: 4. This CDR3 spans 17 amino acids. DNA of the CDR3: TGTGCCAGCAGCGTAGTGGGACAGGGCTTCTCTGGAAACACCATATATTTT. Amino acids: CASSVVGQGFSGNTIYF. Full variable domain (remainder filled in from reference TRBV9 and TRBJ1-3): DSGVTQTPKHLITATGQRVTLRCSPRSGDLSVYWYQQSLDQGLQFLIQYYNGEERAKGNILERFSAQQFPDLHSELNLSSLELGDSALYFCASSVVGQGFSGNTIYFGEGSWLTVV.

The chain employs TRBV7-2 and TRBJ1-5; D unresolved. The CDR3 runs 15 residues. Germline V gives CDR1 SGHTA, CDR2 FQGNSA. Deletions cut 4 bases from V and 1 base from J, with 11 bases between. CDR3 sequence: CASSSGRMSNQPQHF. As DNA, the CDR3 is TGTGCCAGCAGCTCCGGGAGGATGAGCAATCAGCCCCAGCATTTT.

The V call is TRBV21-1, the J call TRBJ1-5; the tabulated D call, TRBD1, remains unverified against the DNA. TRBV21-1 is described as a pseudogene. The CDR3 covers 15 residues. CDR3 DNA sequence: TGTGCCAGCAGCAGATACAGGGGATTACCTCAGCCCCAGCATTTT. Translated: CASSRYRGLPQPQHF.

This chain links TRBV27 with TRBJ2-1; TRBD1 is a possible D gene (5 bases). Germline V gene data show CDR1 as MNHEY and CDR2 as SMNVEV (reference sequence). Trimming cost V 2 bases and J 4 bases, with 9 bases left between them. CDR3 size: 14 residues. The CDR3 spells CASSLQGLYNEQFF. For the CDR3, the DNA is TGTGCCAGCAGTTTACAGGGCCTTTACAATGAGCAGTTCTTC.

The J gene is TRBJ2-2, the V gene TRBV6-2 or TRBV6-3; 7 bases match TRBD2. V lost 2 bases and J lost 7; bases outside the gene matches: 7. The CDR3 length is 15 residues. Germline V gene sequence: CDR1 MNHEY, CDR2 SVGEGT. The CDR3 nucleotides read TGTGCCAGCAGTTACGTACAGCGCGGGGGCGGGGAGCTGTTTTTT. This encodes CASSYVQRGGGELFF.

This chain links TRBV27 with TRBJ2-1; the match to TRBD2 covers 8 bases. In germline, CDR1 is MNHEY, CDR2 SMNVEV (reference sequence). The J segment lost 0 bases and the V segment lost 0 bases, leaving 4 bases of the junction unmatched. The CDR3 spans 17 residues. The CDR3 nucleotides read TGTGCCAGCAGTTTATCAGGCGGGGGGTCCTCCTACAATGAGCAGTTCTTC. Translated, it gives CASSLSGGGSSYNEQFF.

In its sample, this clone was seen once. The V call is TRBV3-1 (or the pseudogene TRBV3-2), the J call TRBJ1-5; 9 positions match TRBD1. V was pared by 0 bases and J by 1 base, with 4 bases of the junction left unmatched. The CDR3 runs 17 residues. In germline, CDR1 is LGHDT, CDR2 YNNKEL (reference sequence). This CDR3 reads CASSQDGTGSSNQPQHF. Written as DNA, the CDR3 is TGTGCCAGCAGCCAAGACGGGACAGGGTCAAGCAATCAGCCCCAGCATTTT.

The chain links TRBV25-1 to TRBJ2-1; no firm D call. V gave up 1 base and J gave up 6 bases, with 10 bases separating them. Germline V gene lookup returns CDR1 MGHDK and CDR2 SYGVNS. The CDR3 sequence is 14 residues long. CDR3 protein: CASSEFVGGNEQFF. The CDR3 region has the DNA TGTGCCAGCAGTGAATTTGTCGGCGGCAATGAGCAGTTCTTC.

The CDR3 is CASSPQFTRTGSGNTIYF. CDR3 DNA sequence: TGCGCCAGCAGCCCCCAATTCACTCGCACGGGATCTGGAAACACCATATATTTT. The V gene is TRBV4-3, the J gene TRBJ1-3; D remains unclear. This CDR3 region has 18 residues. The V gene lost 4 bases and the J gene lost 1 base, with 20 bases spanning the gap. Germline CDR1 is LGHNA and CDR2 is YSLEER.

The V call is TRBV27, the J call TRBJ2-5; possible D gene TRBD2, 5 bases. This CDR3 region has 14 residues. CDR1 is MNHEY and CDR2 is SMNVEV in the germline V gene (reference sequence). Between the trimmed V and J ends, which lost 4 bases and 4 bases, there was a span of 13 bases. The CDR3 sequence is CASSSLSSGETQYF. In DNA form, the CDR3 reads TGTGCCAGCAGTTCCCTCTCGAGCGGAGAGACCCAGTACTTC.

The gene calls are TRBV6-5 and TRBJ1-2; D may be TRBD1 (6 bases). V lost 4 bases to trimming and J lost 4 bases, with 13 bases between them. Germline V CDR1 and CDR2: MNHEY, SVGAGI. The CDR3 spans 14 residues. The CDR3 nucleotides are TGTGCCAGCAGTTTTGGGCAGGGGATCTATGGCTACACCTTC. Protein sequence: CASSFGQGIYGYTF.

The chain couples TRBV19 to TRBJ1-6; D gene uncertain. The CDR3 length is 14 residues. Germline loops: CDR1 LNHDA, CDR2 SQIVND (reference sequence). V dropped 3 bases and J dropped 7 bases, with 10 bases sitting between them. CDR3 sequence reads: CASSMTPTNSPLHF. In DNA form, the CDR3 reads TGTGCCAGTAGTATGACACCGACCAATTCACCCCTCCACTTT.

The chain has TRBV2 and TRBJ1-1, with D possibly TRBD1 on 6 matching bases. This CDR3 spans 16 amino acids. V lost 5 bases and J 1 base, leaving 17 bases between the germline ends. Germline CDR1 is SNHLY and CDR2 is FYNNEI. CDR3 sequence: CASSQWRGGANTEAFF. Written as DNA, the CDR3 is TGTGCCAGCAGTCAGTGGCGCGGGGGGGCGAACACTGAAGCTTTCTTT.

Remarks on this clone: Sequence at one end of the junction differs from germline and may be a read error. V gene TRBV7-9 combines with J gene TRBJ2-7; D may be TRBD2 (6 bases). CDR1 SEHNR and CDR2 FQNEAQ come from the germline V gene (reference sequence). This CDR3 is built from 14 residues. The CDR3 coding sequence is TGTGCCAGCAGCTCCCATATGGGATGGGGGGTGGAAGGCTTC. Translating gives CASSSHMGWGVEGF.

This clone was seen a handful of times. CDR3 region: CASSAGGRVSTDTQYF. CDR3 coding DNA: TGTGCCAGCAGCGCAGGGGGGCGGGTCAGCACAGATACGCAGTATTTT. This chain connects TRBV9 to TRBJ2-3, with D possibly TRBD1 on 7 matching bases. Germline-derived CDR1 and CDR2 are SGDLS and YYNGEE. This CDR3 is 16 amino acids long. Trimming took 3 bases from V and 0 from J, leaving 14 bases between them.

This clone was seen only once. In DNA, the CDR3 is TGTGCCAGCAGAACACAGGGGGCGAGCAACGAGCAGTACTTC. This encodes CASRTQGASNEQYF. The chain uses TRBV2 and TRBJ2-7, with 9 bases lining up with TRBD1. The CDR3 length is 14 residues. Germline loops: CDR1 SNHLY, CDR2 FYNNEI. V lost 6 bases and J lost 5; bases outside the gene matches: 8. Full variable domain (remainder filled in from reference TRBV2 and TRBJ2-7): EPEVTQTPSHQVTQMGQEVILRCVPISNHLYFYWYRQILGQKVEFLVSFYNNEISEKSEIFDDQFSVERPDGSNFTLKIRSTKLEDSAMYFCASRTQGASNEQYFGPGTRLTVT.

CDR3 in amino acids: CASSFSGAGWETQYF. DNA of the CDR3: TGTGCCAGCAGCTTTAGTGGAGCAGGGTGGGAGACCCAGTACTTC. This chain uses TRBV5-6 with TRBJ2-5; tentatively, D is TRBD1 (5 bases). The CDR3 runs to 15 residues. Trimming took off 2 bases at V and 5 bases at J, with 16 bases between the two ends. Per germline, CDR1 SGHDT and CDR2 YYEEEE.

This chain links TRBV27 with TRBJ2-2, with 9 nucleotides matching TRBD1. Trimming took 6 bases from V and 6 from J; bases not matched to a gene: 8. Germline V gene data show CDR1 as MNHEY and CDR2 as SMNVEV (reference sequence). This CDR3 region has 15 residues. The CDR3 DNA follows: TGTGCCAGCAGCCGGGACAGGGTACCCGCCGGGGAGCTGTTTTTT. This codes for CASSRDRVPAGELFF.

The sample holds a few counts of this clone. The chain couples TRBV5-1 to TRBJ2-1, with 10 nucleotides matching TRBD1. This CDR3 has 14 amino acids. Losses at the gene ends were 4 bases for V and 8 bases for J; bases not matched to a gene: 6. Germline CDR1 and CDR2: SGHRS and YFSETQ. CDR3 DNA sequence: TGCGCCAGCAGCATGGGACAGGGGACGGATGAGCAGTTCTTC. Its protein is CASSMGQGTDEQFF.

The chain links TRBV5-1 to TRBJ1-4; D is uncertain. V dropped 0 bases and J dropped 4 bases, with 10 bases sitting between them. CDR1 and CDR2 (germline): SGHRS, YFSETQ. This CDR3 has 15 residues. DNA for the CDR3: TGCGCCAGCAGCTTGGAGGGTGGGAGTAATGAAAAACTGTTTTTT. It yields the protein CASSLEGGSNEKLFF.

This chain joins TRBV7-9 and TRBJ2-7; possible D gene TRBD1, 6 bases. The CDR3 covers 15 residues. CDR1 and CDR2 (germline): SEHNR, FQNEAQ (reference sequence). V was trimmed by 2 bases and J by 0 bases, leaving 11 bases between them. In DNA form, the CDR3 reads TGTGCCAGCAGCTTAAGCCAGGGGAGCTCCTACGAGCAGTACTTC. As protein: CASSLSQGSSYEQYF.

J is TRBJ1-1 and V is TRBV4-2; perhaps TRBD1 as D (6 bases). This CDR3 has 18 amino acids. V was shortened by 1 base and J by 0 bases, with 18 bases between the two germline ends. Germline V gives CDR1 LGHNA, CDR2 YNFKEQ. The CDR3: CASSQASTGLNMNTEAFF. CDR3 DNA: TGTGCCAGCAGCCAAGCTTCGACAGGACTTAACATGAACACTGAAGCTTTCTTT.

J is TRBJ2-1 and V is TRBV7-6, with D perhaps matching TRBD2 (5 bases). CDR3 length: 15 residues. CDR1 SGHVS and CDR2 FNYEAQ come from the germline V gene. Between the trimmed V and J ends, which lost 2 bases and 10 bases, there was a span of 18 bases. CDR3 protein: CASSLRLAPEGEQFF. As DNA, the CDR3 is TGTGCCAGCAGCTTAAGGCTAGCCCCAGAGGGCGAGCAGTTCTTC.

This clone has just one count. The chain links TRBV25-1 to TRBJ2-1; D is perhaps TRBD1 (6 bases). CDR1 is MGHDK, CDR2 SYGVNS, per germline. The CDR3 is 13 residues long. V lost 4 bases to trimming and J lost 9 bases, with 13 bases between them. This CDR3 is CASSVGGYSEQFF. The CDR3 region has the DNA TGTGCCAGCAGTGTAGGGGGATATAGTGAGCAGTTCTTC.

The rearrangement links TRBV2 to TRBJ1-4; D is perhaps TRBD1 (6 bases). The V gene's germline CDR1 is SNHLY and CDR2 FYNNEI. V was trimmed by 0 bases and J by 6 bases, leaving 11 bases between them. The CDR3 consists of 15 residues. The CDR3 reads CASSEANRDHEKLFF. In DNA, the CDR3 is TGTGCCAGCAGTGAAGCGAACAGGGATCATGAAAAACTGTTTTTT.

This clone has a handful of counts. The chain has TRBV7-2 and TRBJ1-2; no clear D. Trimming removed 1 base at V and 5 bases at J, with 11 bases between. This CDR3 is 14 amino acids long. Looked up from germline, CDR1 is SGHTA and CDR2 is FQGNSA. The CDR3 DNA follows: TGTGCCAGCAGCTTAGTTCCCGTCGGGTATGGCTACACCTTC. It encodes CASSLVPVGYGYTF.

This clone was observed once. The chain uses TRBV5-4 and TRBJ1-2, with D tentatively TRBD1 (6 bases). The ends were cut back, 0 bases at V and 8 bases at J, with 17 bases in the middle. The V gene's germline CDR1 is SGHNT and CDR2 YYREEE (reference sequence). The CDR3 sequence is 15 residues long. Here the CDR3 reads CASSLAGDKAQGYTF. CDR3 DNA sequence: TGTGCCAGCAGCTTGGCAGGGGACAAGGCCCAGGGCTACACCTTC. Looking up the rest from reference TRBV5-4 and TRBJ1-2 gives the full variable domain: ETGVTQSPTHLIKTRGQQVTLRCSSQSGHNTVSWYQQALGQGPQFIFQYYREEENGRGNFPPRFSGLQFPNYSSELNVNALELDDSALYLCASSLAGDKAQGYTFGSGTRLTVV.

The gene calls are TRBV18 and TRBJ1-2; the D gene is possibly TRBD1 (5 bases). This CDR3 spans 15 amino acids. V lost 2 bases, J lost 6 bases, and 16 bases lay in between. The germline V gene encodes CDR1 KGHSH and CDR2 LQKENI. The CDR3 spells CASSPTARTTDGYTF. The CDR3 bases are TGTGCCAGCTCACCAACGGCTCGGACAACTGATGGCTACACCTTC.

This clone was seen a handful of times. J is TRBJ1-5 and V is TRBV18; D perhaps matches TRBD1 (5 bases). Germline V CDR1 and CDR2: KGHSH, LQKENI. There are 13 residues in the CDR3. V gave up 6 bases and J gave up 7 bases, with 13 bases separating them. The CDR3 bases are TGTGCCAGCTCTCCGGGGGATCGACAGCCCCAGCATTTT. Translating gives CASSPGDRQPQHF.